This T cell receptor beta chain was identified in a study of cytotoxic CD8 clonotypes in ibrutinib-treated CLL (dated by TCRdb to the early 2020s). For the wider study: The cohort had eleven to twelve relapsed/refractory and approximately 14 treatment-naive patients; 17 to 18 were IGHV unmutated. Partial responses were observed in about 25 patients and complete responses in 2; after a median follow-up of 68 months, remission was maintained in 15 or so patients and progression was observed in approximately 12. Response samples were taken after a median of approximately a year on treatment, ranging from about 6 to 40 months. On average, each sample yielded 250,000 to 300,000 productive templates and 85,000 to 95,000 productive rearrangements. Of the roughly 86 participants in the trial, approximately 25 had longitudinal samples available. Cryopreserved peripheral blood mononuclear cells were collected before treatment, at response, and at either disease progression or sustained remission. All remission and progressive disease samples were collected while patients were still receiving ibrutinib.

On a MiSeq, deep resolution sequencing aimed for a depth between 1 in 1 million and 1 in 200,000 T cells, with each clonotype covered 10x on average. TCR beta libraries were generated with the immunoSEQ hsTCRB Kit. In the source study's methods: The data were analyzed with ImmunoSEQ Analyzer and ImmunoSEQ Data Assistant, and V, D and J gene assignments followed IMGT definitions. Clonality, which ranges from 0 to 1, was calculated as one minus the normalized Shannon entropy of productive rearrangement frequencies. Public clonotype analysis was restricted to overrepresented clonotypes comprising at least 0.05% of each patient's repertoire. Repertoires from more than ten age-matched healthy donors in immuneACCESS were used as clonality controls. TCRdb obtained this table from immuneACCESS and retained in-frame rearrangements with V and J assigned. These tables miss some clones; where compared with another copy, unresolved V genes account for less than half of the shortfall, and the remainder is unexplained. V, J and clone size reflect that table, while D and trimming were determined from the DNA. Within this sample are 110,000 to 150,000 clones, with roughly 80% of them counted one time only. The ten largest clonotypes hold about 27% of the sample.

Overall study results and their limits: Clonality increased at ibrutinib response, stayed stable in sustained remission, and fell back toward baseline at progression. Baseline clonality exceeded that of age-matched healthy donors and correlated strongly with circulating CD8+ T-cell counts. Lymph node repertoires were not examined, and the timing of sampling was not matched between patients in sustained remission and those whose disease progressed. Public clonotypes were rare and either contracted or stayed stable during treatment, and the rise in clonality at ibrutinib response reflected the expansion of private clonotypes.

This specimen's time point label, interpreted: about a year on ibrutinib. For TCR beta library preparation, about 2.2 micrograms of genomic DNA was extracted from cryopreserved PBMCs. Longitudinal blood samples from CLL patients receiving ibrutinib monotherapy were subjected to high-throughput TCR beta sequencing. Patients were enrolled in a phase 2 open-label single-center ibrutinib monotherapy trial. Measured from the cysteine to the phenylalanine, the CDR3 is 17 residues long. The only DNA kept is the CDR3, 51 bases in frame from the first base. Deletion took 4 bases off V and 5 bases off J, with a span of 21 bases between the germline ends. Taken from the germline V gene, the CDR1 and CDR2 loops are SNHLY and FYNNEI. This clone was found a few times. No cognate antigen has been identified for it. The input lacks base qualities; no much larger clone sits a single base away.

Sequenced here: PBMCs, sampled after 12 months of ibrutinib treatment. The chain links TRBV2 with TRBJ1-5; a confident D gene designation cannot be given. The source of this sequence is a human donor with chronic lymphocytic leukemia. The nucleotide sequence is TGTGCCAGCAGTGGGTTCGAGTCGACGGTCCCAGATCAGCCCCAGCATTTT. It translates to CASSGFESTVPDQPQHF.